The clone carrying this T cell receptor (beta chain) appeared a few times. Its antigen is not identified. Germline loops: CDR1 MNHEY, CDR2 SMNVEV (reference sequence). CDR3 length equals 19 residues. V was clipped by 4 bases and J by 5 bases; unmatched bases: 21. The record originates from a study of T-cell memory formation after mild COVID-19. Study in general: Largely, the TCR clusters proved donor specific. Points from the study as a whole: For contracting clones, CD4+ ones sat mainly in CM and EM, CD8+ in EMRA. Contracting clones from day 15 to 85 showed balanced CD4/CD8; later expanders favored CD4+.

A 5'RACE reaction primed in the constant segment made cDNA libraries of TCR alpha and TCR beta, and these carried sample barcodes and UMIs. In TCRdb, the 5' RACE reads were re-called with MiXCR into one record per CDR3 protein. The table has 350,000 to 500,000 distinct CDR3 sequences, 20% to 30% seen once; the top ten hold roughly 14%. Sequencing was carried out using PBMCs or a T cell subset sorted from them (not recorded which). The chain recombines TRBV27 with TRBJ1-2; TRBD1 matches 8 bases. This sequence was found in an adult woman who had mild COVID-19 (a few samples of this study predate the infection). Cell type and time point are not known. CDR3 loop: CASSSKSNPGQVGPYGYTF. In nucleotides, the CDR3 is TGTGCCAGCAGTTCAAAGAGTAACCCGGGACAGGTTGGCCCTTATGGCTACACCTTC.